This T cell receptor beta chain was found in a study of T cells after yellow fever vaccination. Germline CDR1 and CDR2: SGHVS and FNYEAQ. This CDR3 has 14 residues. V shed 5 bases and J shed 1 base, with 12 bases lying between them. This clonotype was seen ten or more times. Its antigen is not known. Study conclusions and caveats: Contamination of FACS-sorted repertoires by abundant clonotypes from the bulk population could occur. Most clones from primary vaccination were detected again post-booster (almost 98% CD4, 88% CD8). Weaker, the secondary response peaked sooner, at day 5 versus 15.

A universal primer site and UMIs were added as TCR cDNA was made by 5'RACE template switching. A single record per CDR3 protein comes from TCRdb applying MiXCR to the 5' RACE reads. The sample contains under 30,000 distinct CDR3 sequences, 5% of which appear only once. The material sequenced was CD8+ T cells sorted from PBMCs, taken 10 days after the yellow fever booster vaccination. The genes are TRBV7-6 and TRBJ2-7; tentative D call: TRBD2 (6 bases). The clonotype comes from a man younger than 45 who received the YFV17D yellow fever vaccine. The CDR3 DNA is TGTGCCAGCAGCCTTGGGGAGGATTCCTACGAGCAGTACTTC. The encoded protein is CASSLGEDSYEQYF.